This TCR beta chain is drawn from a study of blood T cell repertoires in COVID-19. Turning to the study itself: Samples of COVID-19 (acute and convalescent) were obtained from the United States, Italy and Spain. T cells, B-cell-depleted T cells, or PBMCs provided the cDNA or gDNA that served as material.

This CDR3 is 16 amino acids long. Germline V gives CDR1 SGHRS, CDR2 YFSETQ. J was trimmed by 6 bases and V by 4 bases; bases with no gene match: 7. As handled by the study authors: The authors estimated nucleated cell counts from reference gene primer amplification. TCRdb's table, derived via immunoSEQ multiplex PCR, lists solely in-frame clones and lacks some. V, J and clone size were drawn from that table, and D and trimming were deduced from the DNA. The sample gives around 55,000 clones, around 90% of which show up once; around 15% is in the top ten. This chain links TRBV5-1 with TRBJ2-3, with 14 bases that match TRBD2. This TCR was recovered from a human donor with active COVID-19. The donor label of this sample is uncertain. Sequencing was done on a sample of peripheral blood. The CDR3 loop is CASSLGLAGVGDTQYF. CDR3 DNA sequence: TGCGCCAGCAGCCTGGGACTAGCGGGAGTCGGGGATACGCAGTATTTT.